This entry is about one T cell receptor beta chain. This CDR3 comprises 15 residues. Trimming shortened V by 7 bases and J by 3 bases, and 16 bases separated the two germline ends. The V gene's germline CDR1 is SNHLY and CDR2 FYNNEI. The data were obtained in a study of blood T cell repertoires in COVID-19. Study background: Collection of acute and convalescent COVID-19 samples took place in the United States, Italy and Spain.

Authors' analysis steps: Amplified reference gene primers provided the basis for estimating nucleated cell counts. Libraries were prepared by immunoSEQ multiplex PCR; TCRdb keeps only in-frame clonotypes and omits some of them. V and J calls plus clone size are reproduced from that table; the DNA served to infer D and trimming. The sample yields some 150,000 clones, about 90% seen once. The sequence came from a man aged 45-60 years with active COVID-19. Sequencing input: peripheral blood. The chain links TRBV2 to TRBJ1-5, with D tentatively TRBD1 (6 bases). The CDR3 reads CASKVGQRYNQPQHF. CDR3 DNA: TGTGCCAGCAAAGTAGGACAGCGCTACAATCAGCCCCAGCATTTT.